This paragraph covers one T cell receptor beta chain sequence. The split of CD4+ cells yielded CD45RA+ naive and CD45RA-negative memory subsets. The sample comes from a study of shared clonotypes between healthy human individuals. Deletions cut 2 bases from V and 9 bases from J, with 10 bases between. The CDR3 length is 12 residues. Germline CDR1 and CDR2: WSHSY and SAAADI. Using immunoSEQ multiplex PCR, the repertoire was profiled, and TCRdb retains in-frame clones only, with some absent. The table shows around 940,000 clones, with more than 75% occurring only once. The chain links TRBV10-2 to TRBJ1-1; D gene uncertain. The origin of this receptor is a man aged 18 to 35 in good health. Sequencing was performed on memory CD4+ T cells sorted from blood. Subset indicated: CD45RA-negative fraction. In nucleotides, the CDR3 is TGCGCCAGCAGTGAGGAGGGAAGGAAAGCTTTCTTT. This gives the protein CASSEEGRKAFF.